Below, 15 T cell receptor beta chains from the same sample are listed, as sequenced in a study of technical replicates of blood from several donors. The protocol was immunoSEQ multiplex PCR, while the TCRdb copy is restricted to in-frame clones and leaves out a portion. The sample yields 70,000 to 90,000 clones, roughly 94% seen once. Sequencing used T cells isolated from PBMCs. These receptors came from a human donor in good health.

The chain uses TRBV21-1 and TRBJ2-4; the table's D gene call, TRBD1, was not cross checked with the DNA. TRBV21-1 is deemed a pseudogene. This CDR3 contains 15 residues. The CDR3 here is CASISTGLAKNIQYF. The CDR3 DNA sequence: TGTGCCAGCATCTCTACAGGTTTAGCCAAAAACATTCAGTACTTC.

This chain links TRBV13 with TRBJ2-7, with TRBD2 as a possible D gene (5 bases). Looked up from germline, CDR1 is PRHDT and CDR2 is FYEKMQ (reference sequence). Trimming removed 4 bases at V and 5 bases at J, with 15 bases between. The CDR3 length is 14 residues. CDR3 loop: CASSSTPDGNEQYF. The CDR3 DNA follows: TGTGCCAGCAGCTCCACACCGGACGGGAACGAGCAGTACTTC.

The genes are TRBV2 and TRBJ1-5, with 8 bases lining up with TRBD1. The CDR3 runs 15 residues. CDR1 SNHLY and CDR2 FYNNEI come from the germline V gene. Germline trimming cut 2 bases from V and 6 bases from J; bases unmatched to any gene: 6. The CDR3 spells CASSELRGLGQPQHF. The CDR3 DNA reads as TGTGCCAGCAGTGAACTCAGGGGGCTGGGTCAGCCCCAGCATTTT. The whole variable domain, filled in from reference TRBV2 and TRBJ1-5, reads EPEVTQTPSHQVTQMGQEVILRCVPISNHLYFYWYRQILGQKVEFLVSFYNNEISEKSEIFDDQFSVERPDGSNFTLKIRSTKLEDSAMYFCASSELRGLGQPQHFGDGTRLSIL.

The chain employs TRBV7-9 and TRBJ2-2; D remains unclear. The CDR3 consists of 10 residues. CDR1 SEHNR and CDR2 FQNEAQ come from the germline V gene (reference sequence). The V end lost 5 bases, the J end lost 15 bases, and 10 bases lay between the germline ends. The CDR3 reads CASSHLALFF. CDR3 nucleotides: TGTGCCAGCAGCCATTTAGCTTTGTTTTTT.

The chain couples TRBV7-6 to TRBJ1-3; 7 nucleotides line up with TRBD1. CDR3 length: 15 amino acids. From germline, CDR1 is SGHVS and CDR2 FNYEAQ. Germline trimming cut 4 bases from V and 1 base from J; bases unmatched to any gene: 4. This CDR3 is CASSWQGVSGNTIYF. The CDR3 nucleotides are TGTGCCAGCAGCTGGCAGGGGGTTTCTGGAAACACCATATATTTT.

This clone was recorded only once. CDR3 loop: CASSFAGLAGGYEQYF. The CDR3 DNA reads TGTGCCAGCAGTTTTGCAGGACTAGCGGGAGGGTACGAGCAGTACTTC. The chain has TRBV2 and TRBJ2-7, with 15 bases matching TRBD2. Losses at the gene ends were 5 bases for V and 4 bases for J; bases not matched to a gene: 6. The V gene's germline CDR1 is SNHLY and CDR2 FYNNEI. There are 16 residues in the CDR3. Full variable domain (missing parts from reference TRBV2 and TRBJ2-7): EPEVTQTPSHQVTQMGQEVILRCVPISNHLYFYWYRQILGQKVEFLVSFYNNEISEKSEIFDDQFSVERPDGSNFTLKIRSTKLEDSAMYFCASSFAGLAGGYEQYFGPGTRLTVT.

The rearrangement links TRBV6-1 to TRBJ2-7; 10 bases fit TRBD2. Trimming took 7 bases from V and 9 from J; bases not matched to a gene: 3. The CDR3 has 11 residues. From germline, CDR1 is MNHNS and CDR2 SASEGT. The DNA for the CDR3 is TGTGCCAGCACCGAGCGGGGGGGGCAGTACTTC. Translated: CASTERGGQYF.

This clone was detected only once. This rearrangement joins TRBV20-1 to TRBJ2-3; no definite D call. This CDR3 has 10 residues. V lost 3 bases and J lost 6, with 4 bases in between. Germline-derived CDR1 and CDR2 are DFQATT and SNEGSKA (reference sequence). The CDR3 nucleotides read TGCAGTGCTAGGCGGGATACGCAGTATTTT. Encoded protein: CSARRDTQYF.

The chain couples TRBV11-2 to TRBJ2-3; 11 nucleotides line up with TRBD2. V shed 2 bases and J 3 bases; nucleotides not matched to a gene: 13. CDR3 length equals 19 residues. The germline V gene encodes CDR1 SGHAT and CDR2 FQNNGV. For the CDR3, the DNA is TGTGCCAGCAGCTTAAAACTAGCGGGAGACGGGGATCGTACAGATACGCAGTATTTT. Translation gives CASSLKLAGDGDRTDTQYF.

V is TRBV6-1 and J is TRBJ2-7; a weak D match, TRBD1 (6 bases). The V gene's germline CDR1 is MNHNS and CDR2 SASEGT. V gave up 1 base and J gave up 0 bases, with 10 bases separating them. CDR3 length equals 15 residues. The CDR3 DNA reads TGTGCCAGCAGTGAAGGGAGGACAGCCTCCTACGAGCAGTACTTC. This translates into CASSEGRTASYEQYF.

J is TRBJ2-1 and V is TRBV11-2; 11 bases agree with TRBD2. In germline, CDR1 is SGHAT, CDR2 FQNNGV. Germline trimming cut 4 bases from V and 9 bases from J; bases unmatched to any gene: 8. The CDR3 has 15 amino acids. CDR3 region: CASSSVSGRAGEQFF. CDR3 in DNA: TGTGCCAGCAGCTCTGTTAGCGGGAGGGCCGGTGAGCAGTTCTTC.

A note on this clone: This CDR3 is also generated by other DNA sequences in the sample. The chain joins TRBV6-5 to TRBJ2-5; D is uncertain. The germline V gene encodes CDR1 MNHEY and CDR2 SVGAGI. The CDR3 has 12 residues. Trimming removed 2 bases from V and 3 bases from J, with 4 bases in between. CDR3 sequence: CASSYPEETQYF. In nucleotides, the CDR3 is TGTGCCAGCAGTTACCCCGAAGAGACCCAGTACTTC.

The CDR3 DNA reads TGTGCCAGCAGCCGACTAGCGGGAGACTTCGATGAGCAGTTCTTC. Translated, it gives CASSRLAGDFDEQFF. This chain joins TRBV11-2 and TRBJ2-1, with 12 bases identical to TRBD2. The CDR3 spans 15 residues. The ends lost 5 bases at V and 8 bases at J; junction bases unmatched: 7. CDR1 is SGHAT, CDR2 FQNNGV, per germline.

This clone was observed a single time. In nucleotides, the CDR3 is TGTGCCAGCAGCTTAGCCCCCTTAGCGGGAGTTAATAAGCAGTACTTC. Its protein is CASSLAPLAGVNKQYF. The V and J genes are TRBV7-9 and TRBJ2-7; TRBD2 aligns across 9 bases. Germline V CDR1 and CDR2: SEHNR, FQNEAQ (reference sequence). V shed 0 bases and J 8 bases; nucleotides not matched to a gene: 11. CDR3 length: 16 residues.

The chain has TRBV4-1 and TRBJ2-1; possibly TRBD2 for D (5 bases). This CDR3 region has 17 residues. The V end lost 0 bases, the J end lost 0 bases, and 12 bases lay between the germline ends. Germline CDR1 MGHRA, CDR2 YSYEKL. The CDR3 loop is CASSQDLYGNSYNEQFF. The CDR3 DNA sequence: TGCGCCAGCAGCCAAGATCTATACGGGAACTCCTACAATGAGCAGTTCTTC.